This T cell receptor beta chain was recovered during a study of tumor-infiltrating lymphocytes in primary liver carcinoma. The CDR3 totals 15 residues. Germline V gene data show CDR1 as WNHNN and CDR2 as SYGVQD (reference sequence). Unsorted whole blood supplied the RNA, and germline DNA was extracted too. About this clonotype: Germline is not matched at one junction end, which may reflect a read error.

The researchers produced TCR beta cDNA from approximately 460 ng total RNA with a constant-region primer. Three nested multiplex PCR rounds, a slightly modified ARM-PCR method, built the TCR beta libraries. Use of TRBV1-TRBV30 forward primers with a C-beta reverse primer characterized the first two PCR rounds, which lasted nine to eleven cycles each. One entry per CDR3 protein, called by TCRdb with MiXCR from the multiplex PCR reads. In the table there are 300,000 to 400,000 distinct CDR3 sequences, about 65% of which are singletons. The TCR was taken from a man aged 35-49 years with primary liver carcinoma and hepatitis B virus infection. Specimen: peripheral blood. V usage is TRBV10-1 and J usage is TRBJ2-1; 12 positions match TRBD2. The DNA of the CDR3 is TGCGCCAGCAGTGGAAGGACTAGCGGGATGAATGAGCAGCTCTTC. Protein sequence: CASSGRTSGMNEQLF.